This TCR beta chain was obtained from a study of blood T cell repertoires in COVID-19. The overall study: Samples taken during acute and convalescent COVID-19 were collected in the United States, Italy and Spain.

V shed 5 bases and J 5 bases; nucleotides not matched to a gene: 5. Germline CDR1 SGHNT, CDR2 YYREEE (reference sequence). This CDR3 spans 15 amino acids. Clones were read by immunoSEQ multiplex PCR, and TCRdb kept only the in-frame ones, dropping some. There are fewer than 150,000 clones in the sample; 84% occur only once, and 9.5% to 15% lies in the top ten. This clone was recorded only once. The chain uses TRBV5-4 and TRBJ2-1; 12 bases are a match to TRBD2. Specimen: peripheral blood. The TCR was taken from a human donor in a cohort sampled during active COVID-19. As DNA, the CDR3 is TGTGCCAGCAGACCCGGGACTAGCGGGCACAATGAGCAGTTCTTC. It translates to CASRPGTSGHNEQFF.